This TCR beta chain comes out of a study of shared T cell receptors in the human thymus. Trimming left V 9 bases short and J 6 bases short, with 11 bases between. CDR1 is WNHNN and CDR2 is SYGVQD in the germline V gene (reference sequence). CDR3 length: 11 residues. Method: immunoSEQ multiplex PCR; TCRdb's copy keeps in-frame clones and lacks some. The profile covers 55,000 to 75,000 clones, with roughly 96% appearing a single time and around 0.033% taken by the ten largest. V and J are TRBV10-1 and TRBJ1-1; the D is unclear. The clonotype originates from a human donor. The sample was thymocytes. CDR3 sequence reads: CASPRNAEAFF. The CDR3, as DNA: TGCGCCAGTCCTCGAAACGCTGAAGCTTTCTTT.